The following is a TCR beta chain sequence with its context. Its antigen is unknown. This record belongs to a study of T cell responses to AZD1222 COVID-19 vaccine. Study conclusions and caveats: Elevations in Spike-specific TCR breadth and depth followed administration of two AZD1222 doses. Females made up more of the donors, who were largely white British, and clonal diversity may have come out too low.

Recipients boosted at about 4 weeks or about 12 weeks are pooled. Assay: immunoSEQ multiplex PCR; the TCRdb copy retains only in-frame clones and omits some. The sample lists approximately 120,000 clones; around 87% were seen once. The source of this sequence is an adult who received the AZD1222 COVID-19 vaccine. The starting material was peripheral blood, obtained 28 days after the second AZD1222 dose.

This CDR3 reads CASLERGIGEKLFF. The CDR3 DNA is TGTGCCAGCCTCGAGAGGGGAATTGGGGAAAAACTGTTTTTT. This chain joins TRBV7-9 and TRBJ1-4; tentative D call: TRBD1 (5 bases). CDR1 is SEHNR and CDR2 is FQNEAQ in the germline V gene (reference sequence). This CDR3 contains 14 residues. Trimming left V 8 bases short and J 8 bases short, with 18 bases between.